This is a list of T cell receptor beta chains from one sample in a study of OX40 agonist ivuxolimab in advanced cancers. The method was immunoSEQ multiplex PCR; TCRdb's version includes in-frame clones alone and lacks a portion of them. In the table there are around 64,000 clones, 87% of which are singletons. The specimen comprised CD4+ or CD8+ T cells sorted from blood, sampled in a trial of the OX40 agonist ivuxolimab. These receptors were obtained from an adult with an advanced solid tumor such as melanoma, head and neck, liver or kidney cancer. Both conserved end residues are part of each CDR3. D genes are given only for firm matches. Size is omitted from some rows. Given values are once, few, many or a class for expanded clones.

cdr3_aa: CATSRDPPRGNTIYF
cdr3_nt: TGTGCCACCAGCAGAGATCCCCCACGAGGAAACACCATATATTTT
clone_size: NA
cdr3_length: 15
v_call: TRBV15
j_call: TRBJ1-3
d_call: NA

cdr3_aa: CASSIKHFDNSGNQPQHF
cdr3_nt: TGTGCCAGTAGTATTAAACACTTCGATAATAGCGGCAATCAGCCCCAGCATTTT
clone_size: NA
cdr3_length: 18
v_call: TRBV19
j_call: TRBJ1-5
d_call: NA

cdr3_aa: CASRETGGNSPLHF
cdr3_nt: TGTGCCAGCAGAGAGACAGGGGGAAATTCACCCCTCCACTTT
clone_size: NA
cdr3_length: 14
v_call: TRBV2
j_call: TRBJ1-6
d_call: TRBD1

cdr3_aa: CASSPVARRSDTQYF
cdr3_nt: TGTGCCAGCAGCCCCGTTGCCCGGCGATCAGATACGCAGTATTTT
clone_size: few
cdr3_length: 15
v_call: TRBV7-2
j_call: TRBJ2-3
d_call: NA

cdr3_aa: CASSLVVQGARRTEAFF
cdr3_nt: TGTGCCAGCAGCTTAGTTGTCCAGGGGGCGAGACGCACTGAAGCTTTCTTT
clone_size: NA
cdr3_length: 17
v_call: TRBV11-2
j_call: TRBJ1-1
d_call: TRBD1

cdr3_aa: CASSTPPYEQYF
cdr3_nt: TGTGCCAGCAGTACCCCCCCGTACGAGCAGTACTTC
clone_size: NA
cdr3_length: 12
v_call: TRBV6-5
j_call: TRBJ2-7
d_call: NA

cdr3_aa: CASSLWGGGSYNEQFF
cdr3_nt: TGTGCCAGCAGCTTATGGGGCGGAGGCTCCTACAATGAGCAGTTCTTC
clone_size: NA
cdr3_length: 16
v_call: TRBV7-9
j_call: TRBJ2-1
d_call: NA

cdr3_aa: CASSSSGGAGDTQYF
cdr3_nt: TGTGCCAGCAGTTCTAGCGGGGGGGCCGGGGATACGCAGTATTTT
clone_size: NA
cdr3_length: 15
v_call: TRBV2
j_call: TRBJ2-3
d_call: TRBD2

cdr3_aa: CASSFRHAGNLETQYF
cdr3_nt: TGTGCCAGCAGCTTCAGACACGCGGGCAATTTGGAGACCCAGTACTTC
clone_size: NA
cdr3_length: 16
v_call: TRBV7-6
j_call: TRBJ2-5
d_call: NA

cdr3_aa: CASSFGQGREKNEQYF
cdr3_nt: TGTGCCAGCAGCTTTGGACAGGGGAGGGAAAAAAACGAGCAGTACTTC
clone_size: NA
cdr3_length: 16
v_call: TRBV5-4
j_call: TRBJ2-7
d_call: TRBD1

cdr3_aa: CASSPKVGRPRKHF
cdr3_nt: TGTGCCAGCAGTCCTAAGGTAGGCAGGCCCCGGAAGCATTTT
clone_size: NA
cdr3_length: 14
v_call: TRBV27
j_call: TRBJ1-5
d_call: NA

cdr3_aa: CASSLGGSSGSYEQYF
cdr3_nt: TGTGCCAGCAGCTTGGGGGGGAGTAGCGGGAGTTACGAGCAGTACTTC
clone_size: NA
cdr3_length: 16
v_call: TRBV5-4
j_call: TRBJ2-7
d_call: TRBD2

cdr3_aa: CASSTRLAGGPEQFF
cdr3_nt: TGTGCCAGCAGCACCCGACTAGCGGGGGGACCTGAGCAGTTCTTC
clone_size: NA
cdr3_length: 15
v_call: TRBV6-1
j_call: TRBJ2-1
d_call: TRBD2

cdr3_aa: CASSLVDRLNEQYF
cdr3_nt: TGCGCCAGCAGCTTGGTGGACAGACTCAACGAGCAGTACTTC
clone_size: NA
cdr3_length: 14
v_call: TRBV5-1
j_call: TRBJ2-7
d_call: NA

cdr3_aa: CASSGGTSGRNEQFF
cdr3_nt: TGCGCCAGCAGCGGAGGGACTAGCGGGAGAAATGAGCAGTTCTTC
clone_size: NA
cdr3_length: 15
v_call: TRBV5-1
j_call: TRBJ2-1
d_call: TRBD2

cdr3_aa: CASSSQNPAGEQYF
cdr3_nt: TGTGCCAGCAGCTCCCAAAACCCAGCTGGAGAGCAGTACTTC
clone_size: once
cdr3_length: 14
v_call: TRBV28
j_call: TRBJ2-7
d_call: NA

cdr3_aa: CASRTTVGSPLHF
cdr3_nt: TGTGCCAGCAGAACCACAGTGGGCTCACCCCTCCACTTT
clone_size: NA
cdr3_length: 13
v_call: TRBV6-5
j_call: TRBJ1-6
d_call: NA

cdr3_aa: CASQFGVGNGYTF
cdr3_nt: TGTGCCAGCCAGTTCGGGGTAGGGAATGGCTACACCTTC
clone_size: once
cdr3_length: 13
v_call: TRBV2
j_call: TRBJ1-2
d_call: NA

cdr3_aa: CASSPPTGREAKNIQYF
cdr3_nt: TGTGCCAGCTCACCCCCGACAGGGAGAGAAGCCAAAAACATTCAGTACTTC
clone_size: few
cdr3_length: 17
v_call: TRBV18
j_call: TRBJ2-4
d_call: TRBD1

cdr3_aa: CASSLAGNKDTQYF
cdr3_nt: TGTGCCAGCAGCTTAGCGGGTAACAAGGATACGCAGTATTTT
clone_size: NA
cdr3_length: 14
v_call: TRBV11-2
j_call: TRBJ2-3
d_call: NA

cdr3_aa: CASSEQLSNQPQHF
cdr3_nt: TGTGCCAGCAGTGAACAGTTGAGCAATCAGCCCCAGCATTTT
clone_size: NA
cdr3_length: 14
v_call: TRBV25-1
j_call: TRBJ1-5
d_call: NA